This TCR beta chain was found in a study of shared clonotypes between healthy human individuals. Terminally differentiated effector memory CD45RA+ cells were excluded by CCR7 positive selection of CD45RO-negative cells. Libraries were prepared by immunoSEQ multiplex PCR; TCRdb keeps only in-frame clonotypes and omits some of them. The sample lists around 2,000,000 clones; about 95% were seen once. Sequencing used naive CD8+ T cells sorted from blood. The TCR comes from a man between 18 and 35 years old in good health.

For the CDR3, the DNA is TGTGCCAGCAGTGAAGCGCCTCATAGCAATCAGCCCCAGCATTTT. Translated: CASSEAPHSNQPQHF. This sequence joins TRBV2 and TRBJ1-5; no reliable D call. CDR3 length equals 15 residues. V was clipped by 0 bases and J by 0 bases, with 6 bases between them. The V gene's germline CDR1 is SNHLY and CDR2 FYNNEI.